Presented here are 21 T cell receptor beta chains from one specimen sequenced in a study of T-cell memory formation after mild COVID-19 (dated by TCRdb to 2020 to 2023). Library prep was done by 5' RACE. Sequencing was carried out with an Illumina NovaSeq 6000. Using fastp trimming at Q25 and MiXCR clonotype assembly, TCRdb reanalyzed the public sequencing data and kept in-frame beta chains. CDR3 protein duplicates are merged, each entry listing the most common genes and DNA. This sample lists nearly 350,000 distinct CDR3 sequences; approximately 13% were detected once. Together, the top ten hold about 22% of the sample. The sample taken for sequencing was PBMCs or a T cell subset sorted from them (not recorded which). Receptors originate from a young man who had mild COVID-19 (a few samples of this study predate the infection). The sample titles of this study are shuffled in the database, so cell type and time point are left out; the donor was told from shared clones.

This chain links TRBV12-3 or TRBV12-4 with TRBJ1-6; a possible D gene is TRBD1 (6 bases). The CDR3 spans 13 residues. V lost 6 bases and J lost 13, with 16 bases in between. In DNA, the CDR3 is TGTGCCAGCAGAACAGGGTGGGGTCTTCCCCTCCACTTT. Its protein is CASRTGWGLPLHF.

This clonotype occurred many times. V and J are TRBV4-3 and TRBJ2-1; TRBD2 matches at 11 bases. Germline V gene sequence: CDR1 LGHNA, CDR2 YSLEER. The CDR3 has 15 residues. V lost 4 bases and J lost 3; bases outside the gene matches: 2. In DNA, the CDR3 is TGCGCCAGCAGCCCCGGGACTAGCGGCTACAATGAGCAGTTCTTC. Its translation: CASSPGTSGYNEQFF.

This sequence joins TRBV4-1 and TRBJ2-3; D tentatively fits TRBD1 or TRBD2 (5 bases each). The CDR3 covers 12 residues. CDR1 and CDR2 from the germline V gene are MGHRA and YSYEKL. Trimming shortened V by 0 bases and J by 8 bases, and 6 bases separated the two germline ends. CDR3 residues: CASSQDGGTQYF. As DNA, the CDR3 is TGCGCCAGCAGCCAAGATGGGGGTACGCAGTATTTT.

The chain employs TRBV7-9 and TRBJ2-1; 12 bases map to TRBD2. Unmatched junction bases numbered 2, after V lost 5 bases and J lost 6 bases. The V gene's germline CDR1 is SEHNR and CDR2 FQNEAQ (reference sequence). The CDR3 has 14 residues. CDR3 nucleotides: TGTGCCAGCAGCACACTAGCGGGGGGCAATGAGCAGTTCTTC. Protein: CASSTLAGGNEQFF.

This clonotype came up many times. J is TRBJ1-1 and V is TRBV7-8; the D gene is possibly TRBD1 (5 bases). Germline assignment: CDR1 SGHVS and CDR2 FQNEAQ. Trimming removed 5 bases from V and 6 bases from J, with 22 bases in between. The CDR3 consists of 16 residues. The CDR3 is CASSPLIHPGGAEAFF. The CDR3 DNA follows: TGTGCCAGCAGCCCATTGATCCACCCGGGAGGGGCTGAAGCTTTCTTT.

The rearrangement joins TRBV12-3 or TRBV12-4 to TRBJ2-1, with D possibly being TRBD2 (7 bases). This CDR3 has 15 residues. V was trimmed by 6 bases and J by 3 bases, leaving 15 bases between them. In nucleotides, the CDR3 is TGTGCCAGCAGCCCCGTGGGGGGGCTCTACAATGAGCAGTTCTTC. Protein sequence: CASSPVGGLYNEQFF.

This sequence joins TRBV7-3 and TRBJ2-3; D unclear. The CDR3 sequence is 16 residues long. Germline CDR1 reads SGHTA; CDR2 reads FQGTGA. Trimming shortened V by 5 bases and J by 3 bases, and 18 bases separated the two germline ends. The CDR3 here is CASSNGLGVGTDTQYF. CDR3 DNA sequence: TGTGCCAGCAGCAATGGGCTGGGCGTCGGGACAGATACGCAGTATTTT. Full variable domain (rest looked up from reference TRBV7-3 and TRBJ2-3): GAGVSQTPSNKVTEKGKYVELRCDPISGHTALYWYRQSLGQGPEFLIYFQGTGAADDSGLPNDRFFAVRPEGSVSTLKIQRTERGDSAVYLCASSNGLGVGTDTQYFGPGTRLTVL.

This clonotype was seen a handful of times. The rearrangement uses TRBV7-3 and TRBJ2-7; D may be TRBD2 (6 bases). In germline, CDR1 is SGHTA, CDR2 FQGTGA. Trimming shortened V by 2 bases and J by 4 bases, and 12 bases separated the two germline ends. The CDR3 is made up of 14 amino acids. Written as DNA, the CDR3 is TGTGCCAGCAGCTTAGGACCAGGAGGGTACGAGCAGTACTTC. Protein product: CASSLGPGGYEQYF. The whole variable domain, filled in from reference TRBV7-3 and TRBJ2-7, reads GAGVSQTPSNKVTEKGKYVELRCDPISGHTALYWYRQSLGQGPEFLIYFQGTGAADDSGLPNDRFFAVRPEGSVSTLKIQRTERGDSAVYLCASSLGPGGYEQYFGPGTRLTVT.

As concerns this clonotype: The junction does not match germline at one end; this may be a read error. J is TRBJ2-2 and V is TRBV20-1; 8 positions match TRBD1. Germline V CDR1 and CDR2: DFQATT, SNEGSKA (reference sequence). CDR3 length equals 12 residues. The CDR3, as DNA: TGCAGTGCTACAGGGGGCACCTGGGAGCTGTTTTTT. It is translated as CSATGGTWELFF.

This clonotype was detected ten times or more. The chain links TRBV5-6 to TRBJ1-6; 8 bases agree with TRBD1. The CDR3 is made up of 15 amino acids. The V and J ends lost 4 bases and 8 bases, in that order; junction bases with no gene match: 8. The germline V gene encodes CDR1 SGHDT and CDR2 YYEEEE. The CDR3 DNA follows: TGTGCCAGCAGCACGGACAGGGCCTGGGATTCACCCCTCCACTTT. Translating gives CASSTDRAWDSPLHF.

This clonotype came up many times. The chain links TRBV7-9 to TRBJ2-7; TRBD1 agrees at 9 bases. The trim removed 2 bases at V and 9 bases at J, leaving 5 bases unmatched. Germline V gene lookup returns CDR1 SEHNR and CDR2 FQNEAQ (reference sequence). CDR3 length: 13 amino acids. CDR3 sequence reads: CASSLSGQGRQYV. The CDR3, as DNA: TGTGCCAGCAGCTTATCGGGACAGGGACGGCAGTACGTC.

J is TRBJ2-7 and V is TRBV28; weak D call: TRBD2 (5 bases). The germline V and J ends were trimmed by 6 bases and 2 bases, with 11 bases remaining between them. Germline V gene sequence: CDR1 MDHEN, CDR2 SYDVKM. CDR3 length equals 13 residues. CDR3 loop: CASSQTGAYEQYV. The CDR3, as DNA: TGTGCCAGCAGCCAAACCGGGGCCTACGAGCAGTACGTC.

This clonotype was counted many times. The V and J genes are TRBV7-9 and TRBJ1-6; D unclear. This CDR3 region has 16 residues. In germline, CDR1 is SEHNR, CDR2 FQNEAQ (reference sequence). V was trimmed by 5 bases and J by 1 base, leaving 12 bases between them. This CDR3 is CASSHSPGSYNSPLHF. The DNA of the CDR3 is TGTGCCAGCAGCCACTCCCCGGGATCCTATAATTCACCCCTCCACTTT.

This clonotype appeared a few times. The chain employs TRBV7-2 and TRBJ1-2; a possible D gene is TRBD1 (5 bases). Trimming stripped 8 bases from V and 8 bases from J, with 15 bases between. The germline V gene encodes CDR1 SGHTA and CDR2 FQGNSA. This CDR3 comprises 12 residues. The chain's CDR3 is CASVWGTGGYTF. CDR3 bases: TGTGCCAGCGTATGGGGGACCGGGGGCTACACCTTC.

This clonotype came up a few times. The chain couples TRBV7-2 to TRBJ2-1, with 12 bases fitting TRBD2. With V trimmed by 5 bases and J by 5 bases, 10 bases remained unmatched. Germline V gene lookup returns CDR1 SGHTA and CDR2 FQGNSA. The CDR3 sequence is 17 residues long. As DNA, the CDR3 is TGTGCCAGCAGCCCCAGGCTCACTAGCGGGGGGAACAATGAGCAGTTCTTC. Residues: CASSPRLTSGGNNEQFF.

This clonotype occurred a few times. The chain has TRBV7-2 and TRBJ1-1; D ambiguous. Germline V lookup: CDR1 SGHTA, CDR2 FQGNSA. The CDR3 covers 13 residues. V lost 3 bases and J 4 bases, leaving 9 bases between the germline ends. In DNA form, the CDR3 reads TGTGCCAGCAGCTTCGGTACCGCCACTGAAGCTTTCTTT. The encoded protein is CASSFGTATEAFF.

This rearrangement joins TRBV6-5 to TRBJ2-5; no firm D call. Deletions cut 5 bases from V and 4 bases from J, with 17 bases between. The CDR3 contains 15 residues. The germline CDR1 and CDR2 sequences are MNHEY and SVGAGI. CDR3 DNA sequence: TGTGCCAGCAGTCACAACTCAGGTTCTCGAGAGACCCAGTACTTC. Protein: CASSHNSGSRETQYF.

This chain connects TRBV7-8 to TRBJ2-2; D uncertain. The germline V gene encodes CDR1 SGHVS and CDR2 FQNEAQ. V was pared by 6 bases and J by 0 bases, with 11 bases between. CDR3 length: 15 residues. DNA of the CDR3: TGTGCCAGCAGGGGCCATGGCGCGAACACCGGGGAGCTGTTTTTT. Residues: CASRGHGANTGELFF.

This clonotype was seen a few times. The chain carries TRBV6-5 and TRBJ2-5; TRBD1 or TRBD2 may be the D gene (5 bases each). Germline V CDR1 and CDR2: MNHEY, SVGAGI. The CDR3 covers 13 residues. Trimming took 2 bases from V and 5 from J, leaving 9 bases between them. CDR3 nucleotides: TGTGCCAGCAGTTACCCAGGGACGGAGACCCAGTACTTC. This codes for CASSYPGTETQYF.

This chain links TRBV18 with TRBJ2-7, with 7 positions matching TRBD1. CDR3 length: 15 residues. The germline gives CDR1 KGHSH, CDR2 LQKENI. V lost 3 bases to trimming and J lost 1 base; unmatched junction nucleotides: 6. The CDR3 DNA is TGTGCCAGCTCACCCCTCGGGACAGATTCCTACGAGCAGTACGTC. As protein: CASSPLGTDSYEQYV.

This clonotype was found a few times. V usage is TRBV5-1 and J usage is TRBJ2-4; no clear D. This CDR3 is built from 14 residues. CDR1 is SGHRS and CDR2 is YFSETQ in the germline V gene. V gave up 4 bases and J gave up 0 bases, with 8 bases separating them. CDR3 in amino acids: CASSPQLAKNIQYF. CDR3 DNA sequence: TGCGCCAGCAGCCCACAGCTAGCCAAAAACATTCAGTACTTC.